This T cell receptor beta chain came from a study of shared clonotypes between healthy human individuals. Germline V gives CDR1 SGHKS, CDR2 YYEKEE (reference sequence). This CDR3 has 16 residues. Unmatched junction bases numbered 4, after V lost 0 bases and J lost 3 bases. Profiling relied on immunoSEQ multiplex PCR, and the TCRdb table lists in-frame clones only, not all of them. The table lists around 2.5 million clones, 93% of them singletons, with approximately 0.37% in the top ten. This chain joins TRBV5-5 and TRBJ2-3; 10 bases agree with TRBD2. Material: naive CD4+ T cells from PBMCs. Documented subset: CD45RA+ positively selected. The receptor was derived from a man between 18 and 29 years old in good health. Some clones in this sample may be carry-over from other donors' samples. CDR3 residues: CASSLDLAGETDTQYF. In nucleotides, the CDR3 is TGTGCCAGCAGCTTGGACCTAGCGGGGGAAACAGATACGCAGTATTTT.